The 3 T cell receptor beta chains below all came from one sample that was sequenced in a study of T cells in narcolepsy (dated by TCRdb to about 2018). Libraries were built with the immunoSEQ multiplex PCR assay. TCRdb took this table from immuneACCESS and kept in-frame rearrangements with V and J called. Such tables lack part of the clones; where checked against another copy, unresolved V genes explain under half of the gap, and the rest is unexplained. Across this sample there are about 40,000 clones, with about 91% seen only once. Together, the top ten hold roughly 1.2% of the sample. Sample: CD45RA- memory CD4+ T cells from PBMCs. The cell subset or site label, as the study defines it: memory T cells sorted ex vivo from peripheral blood. All receptors derive from a human donor with narcolepsy.

The V call is TRBV5-1, the J call TRBJ2-5; no clear D gene. The end of the DNA aligns better with TRBJ2-7, so the J call may be wrong. The CDR3 consists of 11 residues. The germline CDR1 and CDR2 sequences are SGHRS and YFSETQ. CDR3 loop: CASRGSYEQYF. CDR3 sequence (DNA): TGCGCCAGCAGAGGTTCCTACGAGCAGTACTTC.

The chain employs TRBV29-1 and TRBJ1-1, with unresolved D. CDR1 is SQVTM, CDR2 ANQGSEA, per germline. Trimming took off 4 bases at V and 1 base at J, with 7 bases between the two ends. The CDR3 runs to 12 residues. CDR3 residues: CSVVHTNTEAFF. CDR3 DNA: TGCAGCGTTGTCCACACGAACACTGAAGCTTTCTTT.

The V gene is TRBV30, the J gene TRBJ1-4, with D perhaps TRBD1 (6 bases). The V end was cut by 1 base, the J end by 5 bases, with 8 bases between. The CDR3 has 13 amino acids. Per the germline V gene, CDR1 is GTSNPN and CDR2 is SVGIG (reference sequence). The CDR3 reads CAWSGTENEKLFF. CDR3 bases: TGTGCCTGGAGTGGGACAGAAAATGAAAAACTGTTTTTT.